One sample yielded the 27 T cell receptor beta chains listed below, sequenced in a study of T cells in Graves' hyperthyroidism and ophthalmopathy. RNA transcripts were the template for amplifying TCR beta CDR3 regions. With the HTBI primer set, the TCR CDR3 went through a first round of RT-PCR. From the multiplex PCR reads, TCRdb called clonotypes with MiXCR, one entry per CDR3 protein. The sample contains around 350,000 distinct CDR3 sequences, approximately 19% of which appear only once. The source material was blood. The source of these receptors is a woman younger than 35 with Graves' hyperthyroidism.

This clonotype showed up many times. This chain's CDR3 is CSARGLTGRETQYF. DNA of the CDR3: TGCAGTGCTAGGGGCCTCACAGGGAGAGAGACCCAGTACTTC. This rearrangement joins TRBV20-1 to TRBJ2-5, with D possibly TRBD1 on 6 matching bases. The germline V gene has CDR1 DFQATT and CDR2 SNEGSKA (reference sequence). V lost 3 bases and J 4 bases, leaving 15 bases between the germline ends. This CDR3 is 14 amino acids long.

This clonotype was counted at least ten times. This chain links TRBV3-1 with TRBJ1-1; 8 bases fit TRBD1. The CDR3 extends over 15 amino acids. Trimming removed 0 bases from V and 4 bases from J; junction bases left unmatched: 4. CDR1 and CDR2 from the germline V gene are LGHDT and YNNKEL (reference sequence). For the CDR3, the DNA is TGTGCCAGCAGCCAAGAACCGGACAGGGCCACTGAAGCTTTCTTT. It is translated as CASSQEPDRATEAFF. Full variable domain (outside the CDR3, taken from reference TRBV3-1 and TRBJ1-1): DTAVSQTPKYLVTQMGNDKSIKCEQNLGHDTMYWYKQDSKKFLKIMFSYNNKELIINETVPNRFSPKSPDKAHLNLHINSLELGDSAVYFCASSQEPDRATEAFFGQGTRLTVV.

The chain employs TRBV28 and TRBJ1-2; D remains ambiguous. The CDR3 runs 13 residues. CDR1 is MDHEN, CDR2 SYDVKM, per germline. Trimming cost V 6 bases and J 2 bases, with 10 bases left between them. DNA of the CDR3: TGTGCCAGCAGCCAACAGAGGAACTATGGCTACACCTTC. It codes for CASSQQRNYGYTF.

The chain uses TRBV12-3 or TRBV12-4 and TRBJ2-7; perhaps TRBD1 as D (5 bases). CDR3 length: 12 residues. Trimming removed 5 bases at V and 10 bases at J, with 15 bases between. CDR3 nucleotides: TGTGCCAGCAGTCGTAAGGGGCAGAAACAGTACTTC. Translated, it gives CASSRKGQKQYF.

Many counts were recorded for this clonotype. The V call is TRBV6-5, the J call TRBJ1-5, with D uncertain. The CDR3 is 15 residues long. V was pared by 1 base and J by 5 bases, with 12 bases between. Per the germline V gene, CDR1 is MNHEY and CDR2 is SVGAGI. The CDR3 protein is CASSYFAGGDQPQHF. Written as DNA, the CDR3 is TGTGCCAGCAGTTACTTCGCGGGCGGTGATCAGCCCCAGCATTTT.

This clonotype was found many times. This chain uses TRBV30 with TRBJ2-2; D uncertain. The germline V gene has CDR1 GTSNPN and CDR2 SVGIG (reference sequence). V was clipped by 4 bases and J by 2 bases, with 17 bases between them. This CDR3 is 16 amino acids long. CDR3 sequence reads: CAWKTVTATNTGELFF. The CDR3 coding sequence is TGTGCCTGGAAGACCGTGACTGCTACTAACACCGGGGAGCTGTTTTTT.

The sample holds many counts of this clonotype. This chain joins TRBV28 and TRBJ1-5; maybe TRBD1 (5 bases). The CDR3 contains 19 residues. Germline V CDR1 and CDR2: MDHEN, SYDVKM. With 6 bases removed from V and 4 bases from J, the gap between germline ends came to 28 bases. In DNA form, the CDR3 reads TGTGCCAGCAGCCCTAAACTGTGGGCCGGCCGGGGGGAAAATCAGCCCCAGCATTTT. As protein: CASSPKLWAGRGENQPQHF.

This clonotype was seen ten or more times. For the CDR3, the DNA is TGTGCCAGCAGTCCTTTCATCTACGAGCAGTACTTC. Protein: CASSPFIYEQYF. The V call is TRBV6-2 or TRBV6-3, the J call TRBJ2-7; D remains ambiguous. Trimming removed 5 bases at V and 3 bases at J, with 8 bases between. The germline gives CDR1 MNHEY, CDR2 SVGEGT. CDR3 size: 12 residues.

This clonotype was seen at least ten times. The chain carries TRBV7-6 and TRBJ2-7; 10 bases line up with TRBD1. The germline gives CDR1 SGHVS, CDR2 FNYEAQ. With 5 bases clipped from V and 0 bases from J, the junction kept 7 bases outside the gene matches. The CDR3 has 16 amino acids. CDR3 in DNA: TGTGCCAGCAGCGACACCCGGGACAGGGGCTCCTACGAGCAGTACTTC. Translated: CASSDTRDRGSYEQYF.

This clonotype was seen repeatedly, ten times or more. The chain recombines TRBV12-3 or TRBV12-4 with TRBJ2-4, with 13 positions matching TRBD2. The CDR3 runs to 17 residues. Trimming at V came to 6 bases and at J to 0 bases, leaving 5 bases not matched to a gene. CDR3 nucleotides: TGTGCCAGCAGGGGGACTAGCGGGACCCTAGCCAAAAACATTCAGTACTTC. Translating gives CASRGTSGTLAKNIQYF.

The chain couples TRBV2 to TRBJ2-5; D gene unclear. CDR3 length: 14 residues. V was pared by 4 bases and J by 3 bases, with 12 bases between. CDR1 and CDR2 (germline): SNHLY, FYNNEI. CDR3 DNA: TGTGCCAGCAGTGTCCGATACATAAAAGAGACCCAGTACTTC. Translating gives CASSVRYIKETQYF.

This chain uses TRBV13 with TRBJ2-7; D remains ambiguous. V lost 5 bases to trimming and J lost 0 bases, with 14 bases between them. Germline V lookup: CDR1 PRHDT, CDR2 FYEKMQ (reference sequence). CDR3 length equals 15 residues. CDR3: CASSPPPIASYEQYF. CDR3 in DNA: TGTGCCAGCAGCCCCCCCCCAATCGCCTCCTACGAGCAGTACTTC.

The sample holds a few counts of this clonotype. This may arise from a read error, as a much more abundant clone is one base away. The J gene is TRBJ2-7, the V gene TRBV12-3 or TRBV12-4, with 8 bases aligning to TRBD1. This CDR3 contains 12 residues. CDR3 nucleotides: TGTGCCAGCAGTGGACAGGGATACGGGCAGTACTTC. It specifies CASSGQGYGQYF.

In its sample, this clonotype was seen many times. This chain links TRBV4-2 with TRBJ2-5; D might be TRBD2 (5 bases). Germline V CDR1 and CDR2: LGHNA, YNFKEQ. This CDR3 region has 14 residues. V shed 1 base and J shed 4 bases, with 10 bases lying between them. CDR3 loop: CASSQVLAGETQYF. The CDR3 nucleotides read TGTGCCAGCAGCCAAGTCCTCGCGGGAGAGACCCAGTACTTC.

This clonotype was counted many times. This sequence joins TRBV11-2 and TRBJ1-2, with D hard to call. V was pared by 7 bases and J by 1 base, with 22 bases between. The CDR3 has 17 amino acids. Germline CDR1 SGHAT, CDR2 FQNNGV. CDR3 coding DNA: TGTGCCAGCACCCCCAACCCTCAACGGGGTTTTAACTATGGCTACACCTTC. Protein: CASTPNPQRGFNYGYTF.

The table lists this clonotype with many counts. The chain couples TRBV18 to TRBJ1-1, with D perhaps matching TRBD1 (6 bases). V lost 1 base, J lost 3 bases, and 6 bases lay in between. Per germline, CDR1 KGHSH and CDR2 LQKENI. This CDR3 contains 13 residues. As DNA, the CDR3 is TGTGCCAGCTCACCACAGGGGGACACTGAAGCTTTCTTT. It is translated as CASSPQGDTEAFF. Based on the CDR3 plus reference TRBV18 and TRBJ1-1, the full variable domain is NAGVMQNPRHLVRRRGQEARLRCSPMKGHSHVYWYRQLPEEGLKFMVYLQKENIIDESGMPKERFSAEFPKEGPSILRIQQVVRGDSAAYFCASSPQGDTEAFFGQGTRLTVV.

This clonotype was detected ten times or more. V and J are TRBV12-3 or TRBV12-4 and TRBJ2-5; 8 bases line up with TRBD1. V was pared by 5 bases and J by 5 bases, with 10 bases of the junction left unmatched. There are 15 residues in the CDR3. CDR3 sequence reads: CASSPPPDRGETQYF. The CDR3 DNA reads TGTGCCAGCAGTCCACCCCCCGACAGGGGCGAGACCCAGTACTTC.

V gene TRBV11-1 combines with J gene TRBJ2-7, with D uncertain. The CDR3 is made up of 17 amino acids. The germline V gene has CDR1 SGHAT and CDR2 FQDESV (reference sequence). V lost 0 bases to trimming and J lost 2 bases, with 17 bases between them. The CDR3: CASSLARSTPETYEQYF. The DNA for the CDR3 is TGTGCCAGCAGCTTAGCGAGAAGTACTCCAGAGACCTACGAGCAGTACTTC.

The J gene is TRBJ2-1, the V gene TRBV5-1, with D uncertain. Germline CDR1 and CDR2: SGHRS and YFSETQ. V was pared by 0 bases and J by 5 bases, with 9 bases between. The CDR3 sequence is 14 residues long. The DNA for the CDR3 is TGCGCCAGCAGCTTGGGTGGTACAGACAATGAGCAGTTCTTC. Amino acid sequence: CASSLGGTDNEQFF. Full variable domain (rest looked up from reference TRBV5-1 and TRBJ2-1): KAGVTQTPRYLIKTRGQQVTLSCSPISGHRSVSWYQQTPGQGLQFLFEYFSETQRNKGNFPGRFSGRQFSNSRSEMNVSTLELGDSALYLCASSLGGTDNEQFFGPGTRLTVL.

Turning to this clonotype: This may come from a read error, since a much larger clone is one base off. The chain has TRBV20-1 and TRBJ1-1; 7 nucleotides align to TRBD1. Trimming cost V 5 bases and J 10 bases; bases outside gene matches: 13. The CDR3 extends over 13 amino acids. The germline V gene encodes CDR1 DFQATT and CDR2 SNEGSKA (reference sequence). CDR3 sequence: CSADPGTVYGAFF. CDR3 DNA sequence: TGCAGTGCTGATCCCGGGACAGTGTACGGAGCTTTCTTT.

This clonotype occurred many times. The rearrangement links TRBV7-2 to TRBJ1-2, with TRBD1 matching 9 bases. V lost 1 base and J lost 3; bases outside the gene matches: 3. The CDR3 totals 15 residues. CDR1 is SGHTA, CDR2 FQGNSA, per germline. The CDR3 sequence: CASSLGWTGDYGYTF. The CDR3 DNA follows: TGTGCCAGCAGCTTAGGATGGACAGGGGACTATGGCTACACCTTC.

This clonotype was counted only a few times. The CDR3 coding sequence is TGTGCCAGCAGTACCCGGGACAGATATCAGCCCCAGCATTTT. It encodes CASSTRDRYQPQHF. This sequence joins TRBV6-2 or TRBV6-3 and TRBJ1-5; TRBD1 aligns across 7 bases. After removal of 5 bases from V and 5 bases from J, the junction contained 6 bases not matched to a gene. Germline V gene data show CDR1 as MNHEY and CDR2 as SVGEGT. The CDR3 length is 14 residues.

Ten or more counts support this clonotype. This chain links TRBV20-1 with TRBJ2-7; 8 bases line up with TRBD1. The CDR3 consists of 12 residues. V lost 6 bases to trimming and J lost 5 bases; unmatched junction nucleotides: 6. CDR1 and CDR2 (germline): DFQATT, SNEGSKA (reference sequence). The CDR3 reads CSATQDRDEQYF. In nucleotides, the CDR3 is TGCAGTGCAACCCAGGACAGGGACGAGCAGTACTTC.

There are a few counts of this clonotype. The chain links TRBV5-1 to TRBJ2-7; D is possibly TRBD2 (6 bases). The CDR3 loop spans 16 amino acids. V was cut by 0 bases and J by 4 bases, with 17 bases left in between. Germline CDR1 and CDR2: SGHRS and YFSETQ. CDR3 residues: CASSLADVGGMYEQYF. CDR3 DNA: TGCGCCAGCAGCTTGGCGGATGTGGGGGGAATGTACGAGCAGTACTTC.

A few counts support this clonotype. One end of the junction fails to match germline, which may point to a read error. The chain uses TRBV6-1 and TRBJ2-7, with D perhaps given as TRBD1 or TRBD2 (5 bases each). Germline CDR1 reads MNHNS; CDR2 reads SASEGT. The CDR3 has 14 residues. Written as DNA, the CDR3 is TGTGCCAGCAGAGAACCCGGGGCGTCCTACGATCAGTACTTC. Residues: CASREPGASYDQYF.

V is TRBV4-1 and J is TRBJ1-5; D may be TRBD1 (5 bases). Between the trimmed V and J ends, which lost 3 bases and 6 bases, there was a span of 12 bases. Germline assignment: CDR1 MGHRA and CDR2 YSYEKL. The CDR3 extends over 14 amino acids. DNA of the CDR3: TGCGCCAGCAGCCAGCAGGGTCTCCTTCAGCCCCAGCATTTT. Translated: CASSQQGLLQPQHF.

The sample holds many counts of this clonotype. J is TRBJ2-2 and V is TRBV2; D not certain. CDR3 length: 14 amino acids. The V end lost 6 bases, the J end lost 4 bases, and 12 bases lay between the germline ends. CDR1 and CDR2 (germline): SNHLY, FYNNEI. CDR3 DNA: TGTGCCAGCAGATCGGGTCGGAGCACCGGGGAGCTGTTTTTT. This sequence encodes CASRSGRSTGELFF.